Shown below are 8 T cell receptor beta chains from a single sample sequenced in a study of T cell repertoires in cytomegalovirus infection. MiXCR, run by TCRdb on the reads, gives a single entry per CDR3 protein. This table has 490,000 or so distinct CDR3 sequences, around 11% appearing once. Input material: PBMCs. The receptors here all came from a human donor in good health (CMV status not recorded). Some clones in this sample may be carry-over from other donors' samples.

This clonotype has only a few counts. The chain employs TRBV18 and TRBJ2-1; D is ambiguous. This CDR3 spans 13 amino acids. Trimming took 0 bases from V and 6 from J, leaving 6 bases between them. Germline CDR1 KGHSH, CDR2 LQKENI. CDR3 DNA: TGTGCCAGCTCACCACCAATCGCCAATGAGCAGTTCTTC. It codes for CASSPPIANEQFF. Full variable domain (outside the CDR3, taken from reference TRBV18 and TRBJ2-1): NAGVMQNPRHLVRRRGQEARLRCSPMKGHSHVYWYRQLPEEGLKFMVYLQKENIIDESGMPKERFSAEFPKEGPSILRIQQVVRGDSAAYFCASSPPIANEQFFGPGTRLTVL.

This clonotype was seen many times. The chain employs TRBV7-9 and TRBJ2-5, with 8 nucleotides matching TRBD2. The length of the CDR3 is 16 residues. After removal of 6 bases from V and 5 bases from J, the junction contained 14 bases not matched to a gene. Germline CDR1 is SEHNR and CDR2 is FQNEAQ (reference sequence). This CDR3 is CASSHETSAARETQYF. CDR3 DNA sequence: TGTGCCAGCAGTCACGAGACTAGCGCGGCCCGGGAGACCCAGTACTTC.

This clonotype was found many times. V and J are TRBV6-1 and TRBJ2-2; the match to TRBD2 covers 9 bases. The CDR3 length is 14 residues. Germline CDR1 reads MNHNS; CDR2 reads SASEGT. Trimming took 7 bases from V and 3 from J; bases not matched to a gene: 3. DNA of the CDR3: TGTGCCAGCACCTTAGCGGGGGACACCGGGGAGCTGTTTTTT. Its translation is CASTLAGDTGELFF.

The V gene is TRBV5-1, the J gene TRBJ1-6; D unresolved. Germline CDR1 reads SGHRS; CDR2 reads YFSETQ. The CDR3 contains 13 residues. Trimming took off 3 bases at V and 3 bases at J, with 4 bases between the two ends. CDR3 in DNA: TGCGCCAGCAGCTCGAACTATAATTCACCCCTCCACTTT. Amino acid sequence: CASSSNYNSPLHF.

This clonotype was counted ten times or more. This CDR3 reads CASSASGQAESGKLFF. Here the CDR3 DNA reads TGTGCCAGCAGCGCCTCCGGACAGGCGGAATCGGGAAAACTGTTTTTT. The chain links TRBV9 to TRBJ1-4; 7 bases line up with TRBD1. CDR3 length equals 16 residues. The germline CDR1 and CDR2 sequences are SGDLS and YYNGEE. Trimming removed 3 bases from V and 10 bases from J; junction bases left unmatched: 15.

The rearrangement links TRBV27 to TRBJ2-1; no clear D. CDR3 length equals 15 residues. Trimming pared 6 bases from V and 0 bases from J, leaving 12 bases between. From germline, CDR1 is MNHEY and CDR2 SMNVEV (reference sequence). CDR3 in amino acids: CASRSILSSYNEQFF. DNA of the CDR3: TGTGCCAGCAGATCGATCCTCAGCTCCTACAATGAGCAGTTCTTC.

This clonotype was seen a handful of times. The chain employs TRBV20-1 and TRBJ1-1; D unresolved. The CDR3 sequence is 15 residues long. V lost 0 bases and J lost 1, with 12 bases in between. CDR1 and CDR2 (germline): DFQATT, SNEGSKA (reference sequence). Here the CDR3 DNA reads TGCAGTGCTAGAGATCAGAACGGTTGGAACACTGAAGCTTTCTTT. It specifies CSARDQNGWNTEAFF.

This chain links TRBV6-5 with TRBJ2-2, with D perhaps matching TRBD1 (6 bases). Germline V gene sequence: CDR1 MNHEY, CDR2 SVGAGI. Trimming pared 0 bases from V and 1 base from J, leaving 12 bases between. This CDR3 has 17 residues. The CDR3 region has the DNA TGTGCCAGCAGTTACTCGAGTGACAGGAGGAACACCGGGGAGCTGTTTTTT. It translates to CASSYSSDRRNTGELFF.